The 32 T cell receptor beta chains in this list originate from one sample, sequenced in a study of T cell repertoires in cytomegalovirus infection. Their target antigens are unknown. TCRdb reanalysed the reads using MiXCR and keeps one entry per CDR3 protein. This repertoire shows some 920,000 distinct CDR3 sequences, about a third found once; its top ten account for around 15%. Sample: cultured CD8+ T cells from PBMCs, taken from culture after CMV antigen stimulation. The receptors derive from a human donor in good health (CMV status not recorded). Some clones in this sample may be carry-over from other donors' samples.

This clonotype was recorded a few times. The chain is built from TRBV12-3 or TRBV12-4 and TRBJ2-3; TRBD2 aligns across 8 bases. The trim removed 6 bases at V and 14 bases at J, leaving 7 bases unmatched. The CDR3 totals 11 residues. CDR3 protein: CASRSGTSMYF. CDR3 DNA sequence: TGTGCCAGCAGGTCCGGGACTAGTATGTATTTT.

In the case of this clonotype: A far larger clone is a single base away, which makes a read error likely. The gene calls are TRBV5-6 and TRBJ2-7; D remains unclear. CDR3 size: 12 residues. Trimming removed 0 bases from V and 5 bases from J, with 6 bases in between. Germline CDR1 SGHDT, CDR2 YYEEEE. This CDR3 is CASSLGVHEQYF. The CDR3 DNA follows: TGTGCCAGCAGCTTGGGGGTCCACGAGCAGTACTTC.

The rearrangement joins TRBV6-5 to TRBJ2-7, with 7 positions matching TRBD1. V lost 3 bases to trimming and J lost 6 bases; unmatched junction nucleotides: 5. Germline V lookup: CDR1 MNHEY, CDR2 SVGAGI. This CDR3 has 13 residues. Written as DNA, the CDR3 is TGTGCCAGCAGTTATTCGCACAGGGGCGAGCAGTACGTC. Its protein product is CASSYSHRGEQYV.

The rearrangement joins TRBV9 to TRBJ1-1; D is unclear. This CDR3 comprises 14 residues. Per the germline V gene, CDR1 is SGDLS and CDR2 is YYNGEE. Trimming left V 2 bases short and J 1 base short, with 9 bases between. This chain's CDR3 is CASSVGYENTEAFF. CDR3 in DNA: TGTGCCAGCAGCGTTGGATACGAGAACACTGAAGCTTTCTTT.

The gene calls are TRBV29-1 and TRBJ2-3; D call uncertain. The CDR3 runs to 14 residues. V was shortened by 4 bases and J by 0 bases, with 11 bases between the two germline ends. Germline assignment: CDR1 SQVTM and CDR2 ANQGSEA. This CDR3 reads CSVVDLSSTDTQYF. CDR3 sequence (DNA): TGCAGCGTTGTGGACCTGTCTAGCACAGATACGCAGTATTTT.

V is TRBV13 and J is TRBJ2-7; D may be TRBD1 (5 bases). Germline CDR1 and CDR2: PRHDT and FYEKMQ (reference sequence). V lost 2 bases and J 5 bases, leaving 16 bases between the germline ends. The CDR3 loop spans 15 amino acids. The CDR3 bases are TGTGCCAGCAGCTTAAACGGCCCAGGGTCCCACGAGCAGTACTTC. Protein product: CASSLNGPGSHEQYF.

A remark on this clonotype: The junction and the germline gene differ at one end; a read error may be behind it. This sequence joins TRBV7-9 and TRBJ1-3; D is unresolved. Looked up from germline, CDR1 is SEHNR and CDR2 is FQNEAQ (reference sequence). This CDR3 has 15 residues. CDR3 in amino acids: CANSLSSYSGNTIYF. The CDR3 DNA reads TGTGCCAACAGCTTAAGTAGCTACTCTGGAAACACCATATATTTT.

This clonotype was observed a few times. The CDR3 protein is CASSLRPGGSSYEQYF. Here the CDR3 DNA reads TGTGCCAGCAGTTTACGCCCAGGGGGTAGCTCCTACGAGCAGTACTTC. The chain joins TRBV27 to TRBJ2-7; TRBD1 agrees at 7 bases. The germline V gene encodes CDR1 MNHEY and CDR2 SMNVEV (reference sequence). The CDR3 extends over 16 amino acids. V gave up 2 bases and J gave up 0 bases; unmatched junction bases: 7.

In this sample, this clonotype turned up many times. The chain recombines TRBV7-9 with TRBJ2-1, with 8 bases that match TRBD1. Germline CDR1 and CDR2: SEHNR and FQNEAQ (reference sequence). V lost 5 bases and J lost 2; bases outside the gene matches: 8. The CDR3 length is 16 residues. This CDR3 reads CASSSTDRDAYNEQFF. In DNA form, the CDR3 reads TGTGCCAGCAGCAGCACGGACAGGGACGCCTACAATGAGCAGTTCTTC.

This chain links TRBV19 with TRBJ2-3; D is possibly TRBD1 (6 bases). The germline V gene has CDR1 LNHDA and CDR2 SQIVND (reference sequence). With 3 bases removed from V and 0 bases from J, the gap between germline ends came to 10 bases. The CDR3 length is 15 residues. CDR3 amino acids: CASSITGSSTDTQYF. The CDR3 DNA reads as TGTGCCAGTAGTATTACAGGGAGCAGCACAGATACGCAGTATTTT.

The chain recombines TRBV6-1 with TRBJ1-2; 7 bases match TRBD1. The CDR3 is made up of 14 amino acids. Germline CDR1 reads MNHNS; CDR2 reads SASEGT. V gave up 6 bases and J gave up 4 bases; unmatched junction bases: 8. CDR3 loop: CASRRTGAIYGYTF. In DNA form, the CDR3 reads TGTGCCAGCAGAAGAACAGGGGCCATCTATGGCTACACCTTC.

This clonotype was observed once. The J gene is TRBJ2-1, the V gene TRBV9; 8 positions match TRBD1. The CDR3 is 15 amino acids. Germline lookup yields CDR1 SGDLS and CDR2 YYNGEE. V lost 3 bases and J lost 4; bases outside the gene matches: 6. CDR3 coding DNA: TGTGCCAGCAGCGCGACAGGGGCCATATACAATGAGCAGTTCTTC. Its translation is CASSATGAIYNEQFF. Using reference TRBV9 and TRBJ2-1 for the parts outside the CDR3, the full variable domain is DSGVTQTPKHLITATGQRVTLRCSPRSGDLSVYWYQQSLDQGLQFLIQYYNGEERAKGNILERFSAQQFPDLHSELNLSSLELGDSALYFCASSATGAIYNEQFFGPGTRLTVL.

A few counts support this clonotype. V and J are TRBV6-2 or TRBV6-3 and TRBJ2-7; D may be TRBD1 (5 bases). Germline V lookup: CDR1 MNHEY, CDR2 SVGEGT. The CDR3 loop spans 17 amino acids. Trimming left V 5 bases short and J 5 bases short, with 25 bases between. CDR3 nucleotide sequence: TGTGCCAGCAGTATACCCGCCAGGATAAAAGGGGCTCACGAGCAGTACTTC. It translates to CASSIPARIKGAHEQYF.

This clonotype was seen just once. V and J are TRBV19 and TRBJ1-5; D may be TRBD1 (5 bases). V was cut by 6 bases and J by 7 bases, with 22 bases left in between. CDR1 and CDR2 from the germline V gene are LNHDA and SQIVND (reference sequence). The CDR3 loop spans 16 amino acids. The CDR3 sequence is CASRPDTREYNQPQHF. CDR3 DNA: TGTGCCAGTAGACCGGACACCCGGGAATACAACCAGCCCCAGCATTTT.

The V and J genes are TRBV7-9 and TRBJ1-1, with a tentative D call TRBD1 (6 bases). Germline assignment: CDR1 SEHNR and CDR2 FQNEAQ (reference sequence). This CDR3 region has 15 residues. V was trimmed by 5 bases and J by 1 base, leaving 14 bases between them. CDR3 sequence: CASSDGGAGNTEAFF. CDR3 sequence (DNA): TGTGCCAGCAGCGACGGGGGCGCAGGGAACACTGAAGCTTTCTTT.

The sample holds a few counts of this clonotype. This chain connects TRBV10-3 to TRBJ2-2, with D possibly being TRBD1 or TRBD2 (5 bases each). This CDR3 contains 16 residues. Deletions cut 3 bases from V and 2 bases from J, with 13 bases between. Germline CDR1 ENHRY, CDR2 SYGVKD. DNA for the CDR3: TGTGCCATCAGTGATACCCGGGACCCTAACACCGGGGAGCTGTTTTTT. It encodes CAISDTRDPNTGELFF.

The chain combines TRBV20-1 with TRBJ1-5, with no clear D. The V gene's germline CDR1 is DFQATT and CDR2 SNEGSKA (reference sequence). Trimming took off 5 bases at V and 4 bases at J, with 18 bases between the two ends. This CDR3 has 15 amino acids. The chain's CDR3 is CSARNAEGLNQPQHF. The DNA for the CDR3 is TGCAGTGCTCGAAACGCGGAGGGTCTAAATCAGCCCCAGCATTTT.

This clonotype was observed a few times. This rearrangement joins TRBV2 to TRBJ1-1, with D hard to call. Germline V gene data show CDR1 as SNHLY and CDR2 as FYNNEI. V lost 2 bases, J lost 5 bases, and 6 bases lay in between. The CDR3 length is 12 residues. CDR3 DNA: TGTGCCAGCAGTGAACATTTAACTGAAGCTTTCTTT. Translating it yields CASSEHLTEAFF.

This clonotype showed up just a few times. V usage is TRBV4-3 and J usage is TRBJ2-1, with D possibly matching TRBD1 (7 bases). The V end was cut by 1 base, the J end by 9 bases, with 19 bases between. Germline loops: CDR1 LGHNA, CDR2 YSLEER. This CDR3 is built from 16 residues. CDR3 in amino acids: CASSQGPGDSPGEQFF. The CDR3 region has the DNA TGCGCCAGCAGCCAAGGCCCGGGGGACAGCCCCGGTGAGCAGTTCTTC.

The gene calls are TRBV6-1 and TRBJ1-1; TRBD1 might be the D (6 bases). The CDR3 totals 17 residues. V lost 7 bases to trimming and J lost 6 bases, with 27 bases between them. Germline values: CDR1 MNHNS, CDR2 SASEGT. The CDR3 loop is CASIPESPMGGRAEAFF. In nucleotides, the CDR3 is TGTGCCAGCATCCCCGAATCCCCCATGGGGGGCAGGGCTGAAGCTTTCTTT.

This clonotype was observed a handful of times. The genes are TRBV7-6 and TRBJ1-1, with D perhaps TRBD1 (6 bases). CDR1 and CDR2 (germline): SGHVS, FNYEAQ. This CDR3 is built from 12 residues. Trimming left V 11 bases short and J 3 bases short, with 13 bases between. CDR3 sequence (DNA): TGTGCCTGGGGGGCAGGGGACACTGAAGCTTTCTTT. Its protein product is CAWGAGDTEAFF. Full variable domain (remainder filled in from reference TRBV7-6 and TRBJ1-1): GAGVSQSPRYKVTKRGQDVALRCDPISGHVSLYWYRQALGQGPEFLTYFNYEAQQDKSGLPNDRFSAERPEGSISTLTIQRTEQRDSAMYRCAWGAGDTEAFFGQGTRLTVV.

V is TRBV7-6 and J is TRBJ1-4; D is uncertain. The germline V and J ends were trimmed by 6 bases and 3 bases, with 8 bases remaining between them. CDR3 size: 13 residues. Germline V gene lookup returns CDR1 SGHVS and CDR2 FNYEAQ. In DNA, the CDR3 is TGTGCCAGCAGTATATCACCTAATGAAAAACTGTTTTTT. It translates to CASSISPNEKLFF. Full variable domain (rest looked up from reference TRBV7-6 and TRBJ1-4): GAGVSQSPRYKVTKRGQDVALRCDPISGHVSLYWYRQALGQGPEFLTYFNYEAQQDKSGLPNDRFSAERPEGSISTLTIQRTEQRDSAMYRCASSISPNEKLFFGSGTQLSVL.

About this clonotype itself: A read error may account for a junction end that differs from germline. The V and J genes are TRBV12-3 or TRBV12-4 and TRBJ1-2, with D uncertain. This CDR3 contains 13 residues. This CDR3 is CVSSPIQNYGYTF. Written as DNA, the CDR3 is TGTGTCAGCAGCCCGATACAGAACTATGGCTATACCTTC.

This clonotype was detected only a few times. The CDR3 loop is CASSYSAGTVYGYTF. The CDR3 DNA is TGTGCCAGCAGTTACTCCGCCGGGACAGTCTATGGCTACACCTTC. V and J are TRBV6-2 or TRBV6-3 and TRBJ1-2; 7 nucleotides match TRBD1. This CDR3 spans 15 amino acids. The junction had 5 bases not matched to a gene; V was cut back by 0 bases and J by 4 bases. Germline CDR1 reads MNHEY; CDR2 reads SVGEGT.

This chain joins TRBV20-1 and TRBJ1-2; TRBD1 might be the D (5 bases). The germline V and J ends were trimmed by 8 bases and 9 bases, with 22 bases remaining between them. The V gene's germline CDR1 is DFQATT and CDR2 SNEGSKA (reference sequence). The CDR3 sequence is 13 residues long. The CDR3 spells CSRGVPGRGSYTF. The DNA of the CDR3 is TGCAGTCGGGGTGTTCCGGGCCGGGGGAGCTACACCTTC.

This chain connects TRBV6-2 or TRBV6-3 to TRBJ2-7, with 9 bases identical to TRBD1. The CDR3 has 15 residues. V dropped 2 bases and J dropped 6; count of bases not matched to a gene: 8. From germline, CDR1 is MNHEY and CDR2 SVGEGT. DNA for the CDR3: TGTGCCAGCAGTTACCCCGGACAGGGGAGGCTCGAGCAGTACTTC. This sequence encodes CASSYPGQGRLEQYF.

The rearrangement joins TRBV4-2 to TRBJ2-1; 9 nucleotides match TRBD2. The germline CDR1 and CDR2 sequences are LGHNA and YNFKEQ. There are 17 residues in the CDR3. Trimming took 3 bases from V and 6 from J; bases not matched to a gene: 12. The CDR3 loop is CASSHLTGTSNPNEQFF. CDR3 nucleotide sequence: TGTGCCAGCAGCCACCTGACCGGGACTAGCAACCCCAATGAGCAGTTCTTC.

The sample holds many counts of this clonotype. This chain joins TRBV7-9 and TRBJ1-2; D unclear. This CDR3 comprises 13 residues. Germline-derived CDR1 and CDR2 are SEHNR and FQNEAQ (reference sequence). V was clipped by 5 bases and J by 2 bases, with 9 bases between them. The CDR3: CASSVGRNYGYTF. As DNA, the CDR3 is TGTGCCAGCAGCGTCGGAAGAAACTATGGCTACACCTTC.

About this clonotype: The CDR3 ends on some other residue instead of the conserved phenylalanine or tryptophan, so this is likely a read error. The chain recombines TRBV28 with TRBJ2-1; TRBD2 matches at 9 bases. The junction had 2 bases not matched to a gene; V was cut back by 3 bases and J by 2 bases. The CDR3 has 15 amino acids. Germline V gene sequence: CDR1 MDHEN, CDR2 SYDVKM. The CDR3 bases are TGTGCCAGCAGTTTGACTAGCGGCCCCTACAATGAGCAGTTCTCC. Translation gives CASSLTSGPYNEQFS.

The chain combines TRBV12-3 or TRBV12-4 with TRBJ1-1, with a tentative D call TRBD1 (5 bases). The CDR3 contains 16 residues. V gave up 7 bases and J gave up 2 bases, with 20 bases separating them. The CDR3 sequence: CASIKNVLGGNTEAFF. The CDR3 region has the DNA TGTGCCAGCATCAAAAATGTCCTGGGGGGTAACACTGAAGCTTTCTTT.

In regard to this clonotype: This may be a read error, as it is one base from a much larger clone. This chain links TRBV7-6 with TRBJ2-3; 10 bases align to TRBD1. This CDR3 is built from 16 residues. Germline values: CDR1 SGHVS, CDR2 FNYEAQ. The CDR3: CANSPKTGGGTDTQYF. CDR3 sequence (DNA): TGTGCCAACAGCCCAAAGACAGGGGGCGGCACAGATACGCAGTATTTT.

This chain connects TRBV12-3 or TRBV12-4 to TRBJ2-7, with a possible D match to TRBD1 (5 bases). Trimming cost V 4 bases and J 3 bases, with 16 bases left between them. The CDR3 runs to 15 residues. The CDR3 sequence is CASSYTPTVYYEQYF. CDR3 in DNA: TGTGCCAGCAGTTATACCCCGACAGTTTACTACGAGCAGTACTTC.